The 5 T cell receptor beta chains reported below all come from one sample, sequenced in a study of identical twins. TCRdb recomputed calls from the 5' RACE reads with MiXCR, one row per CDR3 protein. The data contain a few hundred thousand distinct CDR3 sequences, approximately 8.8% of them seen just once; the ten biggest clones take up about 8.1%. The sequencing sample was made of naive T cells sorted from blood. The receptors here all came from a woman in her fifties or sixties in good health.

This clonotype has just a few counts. The CDR3 DNA follows: TGCGCCAGCAGCATGAACACGAACTTCGGTGAAGCTTTCTTT. This codes for CASSMNTNFGEAFF. This chain connects TRBV4-1 to TRBJ1-1; unclear D gene. Trimming took off 5 bases at V and 7 bases at J, with 17 bases between the two ends. The CDR3 is made up of 14 amino acids. The germline V gene has CDR1 MGHRA and CDR2 YSYEKL.

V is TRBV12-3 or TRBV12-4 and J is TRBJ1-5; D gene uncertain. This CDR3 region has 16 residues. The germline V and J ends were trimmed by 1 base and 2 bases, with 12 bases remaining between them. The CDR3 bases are TGTGCCAGCAGTTTAGGTCCCGGAGAGGGCAATCAGCCCCAGCATTTT. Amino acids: CASSLGPGEGNQPQHF.

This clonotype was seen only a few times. For the CDR3, the DNA is TGCGCCAGCAGCTTGGATCGAGGACAGGCCGTTTATGGCTACACCTTC. Protein: CASSLDRGQAVYGYTF. V gene TRBV5-1 combines with J gene TRBJ1-2, with 7 bases fitting TRBD1. Per the germline V gene, CDR1 is SGHRS and CDR2 is YFSETQ. V lost 0 bases and J lost 5; bases outside the gene matches: 10. The CDR3 spans 16 residues. Filled out from reference TRBV5-1 and TRBJ1-2, the complete variable domain reads KAGVTQTPRYLIKTRGQQVTLSCSPISGHRSVSWYQQTPGQGLQFLFEYFSETQRNKGNFPGRFSGRQFSNSRSEMNVSTLELGDSALYLCASSLDRGQAVYGYTFGSGTRLTVV.

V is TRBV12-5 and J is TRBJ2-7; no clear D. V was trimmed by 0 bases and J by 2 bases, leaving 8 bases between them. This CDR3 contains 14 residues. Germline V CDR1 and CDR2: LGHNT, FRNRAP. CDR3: CASGLVPDAYEQYF. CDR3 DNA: TGTGCTAGTGGTTTGGTACCCGACGCCTACGAGCAGTACTTC. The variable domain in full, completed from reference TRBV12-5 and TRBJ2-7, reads DARVTQTPRHKVTEMGQEVTMRCQPILGHNTVFWYRQTMMQGLELLAYFRNRAPLDDSGMPKDRFSAEMPDATLATLKIQPSEPRDSAVYFCASGLVPDAYEQYFGPGTRLTVT.

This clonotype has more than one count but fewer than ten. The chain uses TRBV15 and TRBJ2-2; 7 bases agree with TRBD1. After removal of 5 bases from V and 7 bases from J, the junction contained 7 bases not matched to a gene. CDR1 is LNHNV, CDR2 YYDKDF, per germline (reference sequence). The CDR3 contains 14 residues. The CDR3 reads CATSGNRGGGELFF. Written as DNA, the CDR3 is TGTGCCACCAGCGGAAACAGGGGCGGCGGGGAGCTGTTTTTT.